These T cell receptor beta chains were read from a single sample in a study of blood T cell repertoires in COVID-19. Data came from immunoSEQ multiplex PCR; TCRdb stores just in-frame clones and leaves some out. The sample has approximately 210,000 clones; roughly 88% are singletons. The sequencing sample was made of peripheral blood. The receptor set was obtained from a woman in her 40s who had recovered from COVID-19. Both conserved end residues are trimmed from each CDR3.

len,j_gene,v_gene,CDR3aa
11,TRBJ2-7,TRBV10-2,ASRSGYSYEQY
14,TRBJ2-3,TRBV30,AWNKQGTSGPWAQY
14,TRBJ1-2,TRBV27,ASTGQPESPFYGYT
15,TRBJ2-1,TRBV11-2,ASSRRLAGLSYNEQF
14,TRBJ2-3,TRBV6-6,ASSYSSAGGGNTQY
12,TRBJ2-7,TRBV30,AWTVGTGQYEQY
9,TRBJ1-1,TRBV18,ASSQDSEAF
12,TRBJ2-5,TRBV7-3,ASSLSGGSETQY
13,TRBJ1-2,TRBV7-2,ASSFFDRSNYGYT
12,TRBJ2-3,TRBV5-1,ASSLQKSTDTQY
10,TRBJ2-2,TRBV2,ASSLVYGELF
12,TRBJ1-1,TRBV24-1,ATSDGRRSTEAF
13,TRBJ1-2,TRBV30,AWSVLWGRNYGYT
13,TRBJ2-7,TRBV9,ASSVTGTGVSEQY
12,TRBJ1-1,TRBV15,ATSSPPVNTEAF
11,TRBJ2-1,TRBV19,ASSIRTSEEQF
12,TRBJ1-4,TRBV5-1,ASSTGTGIEKLF
13,TRBJ2-1,TRBV7-3,ASSFSPGAANEQF
10,TRBJ1-2,TRBV29-1,SVAPRSYGYT
10,TRBJ2-2,TRBV6-5,ASSRGRRELF
14,TRBJ2-1,TRBV15,ATSRTSGTWGNEQF
11,TRBJ1-3,TRBV30,AWSETPGNTIY
15,TRBJ2-1,TRBV4-1,ASSQGVPLSSYNEQF
14,TRBJ2-7,TRBV7-9,ASSGLGGRAVGEQY
15,TRBJ2-1,TRBV19,ASSILAVAGLRNEQF
13,TRBJ1-4,TRBV28,ASSLAEQGRGKLF
18,TRBJ1-1,TRBV4-2,ASSQVTGGPRVRLDTEAF
9,TRBJ2-7,TRBV27,AIGGPYEQY
15,TRBJ2-3,TRBV24-1,ATSDSSAGGPTDTQY
12,TRBJ1-2,TRBV4-2,ASSQGTGDYGYT
13,TRBJ2-4,TRBV7-2,ASSAGLVSKNIQY
11,TRBJ2-2,TRBV30,ASAGGEGGELF
11,TRBJ1-1,TRBV12-3/TRBV12-4,ASSFYRDAEAF
14,TRBJ1-1,TRBV27,ASSFRPGTGNTEAF
14,TRBJ2-5,TRBV7-9,ASSLFGEGRGETQY
11,TRBJ2-2,TRBV11-3,ASGLTNTGELF
11,TRBJ2-1,TRBV2,ASSADSYNEQF
10,TRBJ2-1,TRBV9,ASSPQGNEQF
13,TRBJ2-1,TRBV3-1/TRBV3-2,ASRLGQGSYNEQF
10,TRBJ2-7,TRBV30,ACSSGFYEQY
10,TRBJ1-2,TRBV28,ASSSGEYGYT
11,TRBJ2-3,TRBV5-6,ASSVAGTDTQY
14,TRBJ2-7,TRBV2,ASSGTSGLGSYEQY
14,TRBJ2-2,TRBV7-2,ASSPHVGTNTGELF
13,TRBJ2-1,TRBV5-1,ASSPGTSPYNEQF
12,TRBJ1-3,TRBV4-2,ASTQTVSGNTIY
11,TRBJ2-5,TRBV23-1,ASSQGTQETQY